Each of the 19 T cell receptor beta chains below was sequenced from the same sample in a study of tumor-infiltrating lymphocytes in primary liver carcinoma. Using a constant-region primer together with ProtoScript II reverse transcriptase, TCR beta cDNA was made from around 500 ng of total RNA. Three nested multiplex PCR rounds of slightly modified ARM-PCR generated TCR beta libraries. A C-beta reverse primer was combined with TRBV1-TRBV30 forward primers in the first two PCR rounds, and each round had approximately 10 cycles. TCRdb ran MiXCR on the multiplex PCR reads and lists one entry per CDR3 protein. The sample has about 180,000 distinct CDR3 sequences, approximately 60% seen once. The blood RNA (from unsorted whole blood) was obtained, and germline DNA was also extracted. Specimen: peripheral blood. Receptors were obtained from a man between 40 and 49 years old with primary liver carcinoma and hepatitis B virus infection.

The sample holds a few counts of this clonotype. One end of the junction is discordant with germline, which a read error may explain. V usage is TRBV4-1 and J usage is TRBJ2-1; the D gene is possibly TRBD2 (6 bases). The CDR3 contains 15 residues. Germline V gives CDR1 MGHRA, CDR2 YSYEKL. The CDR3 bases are TGCGCCAGCAGCCACCCCCGGGGGTACTACAGTGAGCAGTTCTTC. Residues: CASSHPRGYYSEQFF.

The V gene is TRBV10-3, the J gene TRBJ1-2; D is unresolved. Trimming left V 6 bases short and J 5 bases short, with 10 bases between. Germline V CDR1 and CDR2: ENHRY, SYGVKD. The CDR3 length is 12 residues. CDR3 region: CAIRDRVYGYTF. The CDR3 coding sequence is TGTGCCATCAGGGACCGGGTGTATGGCTACACCTTC.

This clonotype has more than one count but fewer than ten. CDR3 in amino acids: CSVEVGQLTEAFF. The CDR3 DNA is TGCAGCGTTGAAGTGGGCCAACTCACTGAAGCTTTCTTT. J is TRBJ1-1 and V is TRBV29-1; no clear D gene. The CDR3 extends over 13 amino acids. V dropped 1 base and J dropped 4 bases, with 10 bases sitting between them. Germline V gene data show CDR1 as SQVTM and CDR2 as ANQGSEA.

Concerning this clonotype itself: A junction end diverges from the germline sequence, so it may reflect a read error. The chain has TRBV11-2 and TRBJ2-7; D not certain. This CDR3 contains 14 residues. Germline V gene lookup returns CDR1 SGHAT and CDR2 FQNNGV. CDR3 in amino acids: CSSSLTDGAYEQYF. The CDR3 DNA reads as TGTAGCAGCAGCTTAACCGATGGAGCCTACGAGCAATACTTC.

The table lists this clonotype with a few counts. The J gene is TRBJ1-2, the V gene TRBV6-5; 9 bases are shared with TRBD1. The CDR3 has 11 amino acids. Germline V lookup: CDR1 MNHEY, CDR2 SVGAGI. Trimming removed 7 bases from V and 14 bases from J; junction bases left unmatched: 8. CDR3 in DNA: TGTGCCAGCATGGCACAGGGGGCGAAGACCTTC. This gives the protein CASMAQGAKTF.

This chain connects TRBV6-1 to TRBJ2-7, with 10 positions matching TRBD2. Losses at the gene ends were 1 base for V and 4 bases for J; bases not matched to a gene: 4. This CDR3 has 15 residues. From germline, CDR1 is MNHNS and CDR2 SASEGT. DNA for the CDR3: TGTGCCAGCAGTGAAGGCGCTAGCGGGAGTTACGAGCAGTACTTC. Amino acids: CASSEGASGSYEQYF.

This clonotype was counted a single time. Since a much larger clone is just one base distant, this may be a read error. CDR3 sequence: CSVGGGNEKLFF. CDR3 sequence (DNA): TGCAGCGTTGGCGGGGGGAATGAAAAACTGTTTTTT. The chain is built from TRBV29-1 and TRBJ1-4, with D possibly matching TRBD1 (5 bases). Trimming removed 4 bases at V and 5 bases at J, with 8 bases between. CDR1 and CDR2 (germline): SQVTM, ANQGSEA. The CDR3 runs 12 residues.

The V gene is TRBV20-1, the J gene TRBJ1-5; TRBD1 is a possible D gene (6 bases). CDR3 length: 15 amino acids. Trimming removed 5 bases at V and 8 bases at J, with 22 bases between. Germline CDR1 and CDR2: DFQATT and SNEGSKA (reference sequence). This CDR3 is CSASRTDFNMKPQHF. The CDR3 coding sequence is TGCAGTGCTTCCCGGACAGACTTTAACATGAAGCCCCAGCATTTT.

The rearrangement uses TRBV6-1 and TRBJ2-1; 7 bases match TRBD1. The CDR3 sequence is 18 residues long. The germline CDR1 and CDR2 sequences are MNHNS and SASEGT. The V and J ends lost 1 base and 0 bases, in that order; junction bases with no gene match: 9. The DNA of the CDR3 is TGTGCCAGCAGTGAAGGAGGGACAGTGGGTTTCTCCTACAATGAGCAGTTCTTC. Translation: CASSEGGTVGFSYNEQFF.

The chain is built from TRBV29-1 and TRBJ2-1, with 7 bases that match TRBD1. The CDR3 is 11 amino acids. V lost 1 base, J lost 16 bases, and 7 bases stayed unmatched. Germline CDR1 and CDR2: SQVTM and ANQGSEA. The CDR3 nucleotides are TGCAGCGTTGAAGTACAGGGGCGGAGATTCTTC. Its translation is CSVEVQGRRFF.

The CDR3, as DNA: TGTGCCATCAGTGCCCAGGCGAACACTGAAGCTTTCTTT. As protein: CAISAQANTEAFF. The gene calls are TRBV10-3 and TRBJ1-1; D is undetermined. Germline values: CDR1 ENHRY, CDR2 SYGVKD. CDR3 length equals 13 residues. Between the trimmed V and J ends, which lost 4 bases and 1 base, there was a span of 7 bases.

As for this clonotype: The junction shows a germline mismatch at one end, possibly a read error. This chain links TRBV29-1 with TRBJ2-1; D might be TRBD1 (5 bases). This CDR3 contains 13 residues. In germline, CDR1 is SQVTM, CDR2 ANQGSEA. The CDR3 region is CSVDRVGYSEQFF. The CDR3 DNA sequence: TGCAGCGTTGACAGGGTCGGATACAGTGAGCAGTTCTTC.

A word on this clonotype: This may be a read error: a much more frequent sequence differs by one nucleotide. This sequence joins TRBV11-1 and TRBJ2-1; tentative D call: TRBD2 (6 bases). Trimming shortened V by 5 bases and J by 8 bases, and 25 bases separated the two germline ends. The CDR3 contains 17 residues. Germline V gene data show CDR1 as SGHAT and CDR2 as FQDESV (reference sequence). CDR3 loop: CASSPRRASVKYDEQFF. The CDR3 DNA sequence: TGTGCCAGCAGCCCCCGAAGGGCTAGCGTGAAGTACGATGAGCAGTTCTTC.

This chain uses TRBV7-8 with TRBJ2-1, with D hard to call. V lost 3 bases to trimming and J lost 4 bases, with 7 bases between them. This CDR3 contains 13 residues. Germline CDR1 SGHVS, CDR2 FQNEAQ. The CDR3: CASSFQQYNEQFF. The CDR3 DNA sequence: TGTGCCAGCAGCTTCCAGCAGTACAATGAGCAGTTCTTC.

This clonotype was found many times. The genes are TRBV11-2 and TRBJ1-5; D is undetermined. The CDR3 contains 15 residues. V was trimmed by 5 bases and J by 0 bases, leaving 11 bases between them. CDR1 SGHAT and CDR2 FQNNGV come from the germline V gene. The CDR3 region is CASSRRVGSNQPQHF. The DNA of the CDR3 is TGTGCCAGCAGCAGACGAGTCGGTAGCAATCAGCCCCAGCATTTT.

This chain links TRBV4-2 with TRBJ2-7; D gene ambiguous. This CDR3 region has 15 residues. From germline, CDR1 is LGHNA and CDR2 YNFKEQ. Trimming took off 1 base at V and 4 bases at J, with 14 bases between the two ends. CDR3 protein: CASSQVAGSSYEQYF. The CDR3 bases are TGTGCCAGCAGCCAAGTAGCAGGCTCTTCTTACGAGCAGTACTTC.

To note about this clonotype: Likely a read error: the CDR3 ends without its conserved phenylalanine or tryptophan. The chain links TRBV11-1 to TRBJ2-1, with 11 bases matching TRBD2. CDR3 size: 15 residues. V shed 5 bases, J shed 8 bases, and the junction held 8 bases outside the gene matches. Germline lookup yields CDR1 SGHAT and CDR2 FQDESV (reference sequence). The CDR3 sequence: CASSLGLAAVYEQFS. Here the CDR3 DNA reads TGTGCCAGCAGCCTGGGACTAGCGGCAGTATATGAGCAGTTCTCC.

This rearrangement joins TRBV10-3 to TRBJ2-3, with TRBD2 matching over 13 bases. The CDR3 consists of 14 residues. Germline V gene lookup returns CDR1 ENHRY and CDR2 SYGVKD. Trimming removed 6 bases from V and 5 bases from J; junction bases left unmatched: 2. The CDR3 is CAIRLAGGVDTQYF. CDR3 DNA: TGTGCCATCAGACTAGCGGGAGGGGTAGATACGCAGTATTTT.

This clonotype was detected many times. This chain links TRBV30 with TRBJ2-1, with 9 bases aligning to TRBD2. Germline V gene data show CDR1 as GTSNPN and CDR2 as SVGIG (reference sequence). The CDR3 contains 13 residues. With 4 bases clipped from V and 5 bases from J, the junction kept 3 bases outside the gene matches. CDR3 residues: CAWNRLADNEQFF. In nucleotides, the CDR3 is TGTGCCTGGAATAGACTAGCGGACAATGAGCAGTTCTTC.